The rows below give T cell receptor beta chains drawn from one sample of a study of blood T cell repertoires in COVID-19. Repertoires were generated with immunoSEQ multiplex PCR, while TCRdb's copy carries only in-frame clones and drops some. The sample holds about 150,000 clones, over 75% seen once. The sequenced sample consisted of peripheral blood. These receptors all come from a man older than 75 with COVID-19, enrolled during active disease. The CDR3 runs from the conserved cysteine through the conserved F or W. The D gene is left open where the match is weak. Size is stated for part of the rows, as once, few or many counts, or as a class when the clone is expanded.

d_gene,j_gene,abundance,len,v_gene,CDR3aa,CDR3nt
NA,TRBJ2-1,NA,13,TRBV2,CASSADTDNEQFF,TGTGCCAGCAGCGCCGACACTGACAATGAGCAGTTCTTC
NA,TRBJ1-2,NA,12,TRBV5-1,CASSLDLRLYTF,TGCGCCAGCAGCTTGGATTTGAGGCTCTACACCTTC
NA,TRBJ1-5,few,15,TRBV5-1,CASSVNGAGNQPQHF,TGCGCCAGCAGCGTGAATGGGGCTGGCAATCAGCCCCAGCATTTT
TRBD1,TRBJ2-1,few,15,TRBV28,CASRTGGSSFNEQFF,TGTGCCAGCAGGACAGGGGGGAGTTCTTTTAATGAGCAGTTCTTC
NA,TRBJ2-1,NA,15,TRBV20-1,CSASGGASSYNEQFF,TGCAGTGCTAGTGGCGGGGCAAGCTCCTACAATGAGCAGTTCTTC
NA,TRBJ2-1,NA,12,TRBV5-4,CASSLDQNEQFF,TGTGCCAGCAGCTTGGACCAGAATGAGCAGTTCTTC
TRBD1,TRBJ1-5,NA,15,TRBV28,CASRLDRALGQPQHF,TGTGCCAGCAGACTCGACAGGGCTTTAGGTCAGCCCCAGCATTTT
NA,TRBJ2-7,NA,14,TRBV5-4,CASSLELSSYEQYF,TGTGCCAGCAGCTTGGAACTAAGCTCCTACGAGCAGTACTTC
TRBD1,TRBJ2-7,NA,16,TRBV6-4,CASSDSSRDRPYEQYF,TGTGCCAGCAGTGACTCGAGCCGGGACAGACCCTACGAGCAGTACTTC
TRBD1,TRBJ1-2,NA,13,TRBV5-1,CASSPDRGYGYTF,TGCGCCAGCAGCCCCGACAGGGGCTACGGCTACACCTTC
TRBD2,TRBJ2-3,once,16,TRBV13,CASSPGAGVLSDTQYF,TGTGCCAGCAGCCCCGGAGCGGGGGTCCTCTCGGATACGCAGTATTTT
TRBD1,TRBJ1-5,NA,15,TRBV5-4,CASSLEAGGDQPQHF,TGTGCCAGCAGCTTGGAGGCAGGGGGAGATCAGCCCCAGCATTTT
NA,TRBJ1-2,few,12,TRBV6-5,CASRSDSYGYTF,TGTGCCAGCAGATCGGACAGCTATGGCTACACCTTC
NA,TRBJ2-5,NA,15,TRBV6-1,CASSETRGGGETQYF,TGTGCCAGCAGTGAAACCCGGGGAGGGGGGGAGACCCAGTACTTC
NA,TRBJ2-5,NA,17,TRBV11-2,CASSLGLMWGGQETQYF,TGTGCCAGCAGCTTAGGCCTTATGTGGGGCGGACAAGAGACCCAGTACTTC
TRBD1,TRBJ2-1,NA,16,TRBV18,CASSPRTGGFYNEQFF,TGTGCCAGCTCACCAAGGACAGGGGGCTTCTACAATGAGCAGTTCTTC
NA,TRBJ2-7,NA,13,TRBV6-5,CASSPGTTYEQYF,TGTGCCAGCAGCCCCGGGACAACCTACGAGCAGTACTTC
NA,TRBJ1-3,NA,13,TRBV18,CASSPSVGNTIYF,TGTGCCAGCTCACCTTCAGTTGGAAACACCATATATTTT
NA,TRBJ1-1,NA,14,TRBV6-5,CASSPRGSNAEAFF,TGTGCCAGCAGTCCCAGGGGCAGCAACGCTGAAGCTTTCTTT
TRBD1,TRBJ1-1,few,17,TRBV4-1,CASSQGGAGTGLNQAFF,TGCGCCAGCAGCCAAGGGGGGGCCGGGACAGGGCTTAATCAGGCTTTCTTT
NA,TRBJ1-1,NA,14,TRBV9,CASSLGHQNTEAFF,TGTGCCAGCAGCTTGGGACACCAGAACACTGAAGCTTTCTTT
TRBD1,TRBJ1-6,NA,16,TRBV2,CASSLQGHSYNSPLHF,TGTGCCAGCAGTTTACAGGGGCACTCCTATAATTCACCCCTCCACTTT
NA,TRBJ1-1,NA,13,TRBV6-5,CASRRDMNTEAFF,TGTGCCAGCAGGAGAGATATGAACACTGAAGCTTTCTTT
NA,TRBJ1-1,NA,13,TRBV28,CASSFSVNTEAFF,TGTGCCAGCAGTTTCTCAGTGAACACTGAAGCTTTCTTT
TRBD2,TRBJ2-2,NA,16,TRBV7-2,CASSSPGLVGTGELFF,TGTGCCAGCAGCTCCCCGGGACTAGTAGGGACCGGGGAGCTGTTTTTT
TRBD1,TRBJ2-7,many,15,TRBV11-2,CASSSLQGAAYEQYF,TGTGCCAGCAGCTCTTTACAGGGGGCGGCCTACGAGCAGTACTTC
TRBD1,TRBJ1-5,once,16,TRBV2,CASSVQGGYNNQPQHF,TGTGCCAGCAGTGTACAGGGGGGTTATAACAATCAGCCCCAGCATTTT
TRBD2,TRBJ2-5,once,17,TRBV18,CASSPGSASGLGETQYF,TGTGCCAGCTCACCAGGGTCCGCTAGCGGCCTCGGAGAGACCCAGTACTTC
TRBD2,TRBJ2-1,NA,19,TRBV9,CASSVGVAGGPFSYNEQFF,TGTGCCAGCAGCGTAGGTGTAGCGGGGGGGCCATTCTCCTACAATGAGCAGTTCTTC
NA,TRBJ1-1,NA,13,TRBV7-2,CASSSTGNTEAFF,TGTGCCAGCAGCTCAACAGGGAACACTGAAGCTTTCTTT
TRBD1,TRBJ2-3,NA,17,TRBV5-1,CASSLVGQGSSTDTQYF,TGCGCCAGCAGCCTGGTAGGACAGGGAAGTAGCACAGATACGCAGTATTTT
NA,TRBJ2-5,NA,14,TRBV13,CASSFGAGQETQYF,TGTGCCAGCAGCTTCGGGGCGGGGCAAGAGACCCAGTACTTC
TRBD1,TRBJ1-4,once,17,TRBV5-4,CASSLAGGRGRSEKLFF,TGTGCCAGCAGCTTGGCTGGGGGCAGGGGGCGAAGTGAAAAACTGTTTTTT
NA,TRBJ2-7,NA,15,TRBV5-1,CASSSRTGVAYEQYF,TGCGCCAGCAGCAGCCGCACGGGGGTGGCCTACGAGCAGTACTTC
TRBD1,TRBJ1-2,NA,15,TRBV5-4,CASSLGGGGDYGYTF,TGTGCCAGCAGCTTGGGCGGAGGGGGCGACTATGGCTACACCTTC
NA,TRBJ1-2,NA,14,TRBV11-2,CASSSSRGALSYTF,TGTGCCAGCAGCTCTAGTCGGGGGGCGCTGAGCTACACCTTC
TRBD1,TRBJ1-4,NA,16,TRBV4-2,CASSQATGGGYEKLFF,TGTGCCAGCAGCCAGGCGACAGGGGGCGGATATGAAAAACTGTTTTTT
TRBD1,TRBJ1-4,NA,16,TRBV5-8,CASSLGLTGLNEKLFF,TGTGCCAGCAGCTTGGGCCTGACAGGGCTGAATGAAAAACTGTTTTTT
TRBD1,TRBJ2-7,NA,12,TRBV28,CASHRGSYEQYF,TGTGCCAGTCACAGGGGTTCCTACGAGCAGTACTTC
NA,TRBJ1-4,NA,14,TRBV4-1,CASSQAADYEKLFF,TGCGCCAGCAGCCAGGCGGCGGACTATGAAAAACTGTTTTTT
NA,TRBJ1-5,NA,14,TRBV18,CASSGGTTNQPQHF,TGTGCCAGCTCGGGGGGGACAACTAATCAGCCCCAGCATTTT